This entry lists 5 T cell receptor beta chains sequenced from one sample in a study of blood T cell repertoires in COVID-19. Profiling relied on immunoSEQ multiplex PCR, and the TCRdb table lists in-frame clones only, not all of them. The sample lists 200,000 to 250,000 clones; nearly 90% were seen once. Sequencing input: PBMCs or T cells enriched from blood (not recorded which). These receptors all stem from a man under 40 who had been exposed to COVID-19.

The CDR3 sequence: CAISNRERIVGQPQHF. CDR3 sequence (DNA): TGTGCCATCAGCAACCGGGAACGCATCGTGGGCCAGCCCCAGCATTTT. V is TRBV10-3 and J is TRBJ1-5; D is undetermined. The CDR3 sequence is 16 residues long. Looked up from germline, CDR1 is ENHRY and CDR2 is SYGVKD. The V end was cut by 6 bases, the J end by 7 bases, with 22 bases between.

The chain joins TRBV6-5 to TRBJ2-1; D is ambiguous. The CDR3 contains 15 residues. Trimming pared 0 bases from V and 8 bases from J, leaving 14 bases between. Germline lookup yields CDR1 MNHEY and CDR2 SVGAGI. CDR3 sequence reads: CASSYSFGRQDEQFF. CDR3 in DNA: TGTGCCAGCAGTTACTCTTTTGGCCGCCAGGATGAGCAGTTCTTC.

This clone was detected only a few times. The CDR3 sequence is CASSPFSGSIYEQYF. Written as DNA, the CDR3 is TGTGCCAGCAGTCCCTTCTCGGGGTCTATCTACGAGCAGTACTTC. The J gene is TRBJ2-7, the V gene TRBV6-2 or TRBV6-3; D may be TRBD2 (5 bases). Germline V gene data show CDR1 as MNHEY and CDR2 as SVGEGT. Trimming left V 5 bases short and J 3 bases short, with 17 bases between. CDR3 length: 15 amino acids.

The chain employs TRBV18 and TRBJ2-2; D perhaps matches TRBD2 (5 bases). With 5 bases removed from V and 6 bases from J, the gap between germline ends came to 13 bases. The germline V gene has CDR1 KGHSH and CDR2 LQKENI. The CDR3 length is 14 residues. The chain's CDR3 is CASSTTSQAGELFF. The CDR3 nucleotides read TGTGCCAGCTCAACCACTAGTCAGGCCGGGGAGCTGTTTTTT.

The chain combines TRBV7-6 with TRBJ2-1, with TRBD2 as a possible D gene (7 bases). Germline V lookup: CDR1 SGHVS, CDR2 FNYEAQ. The CDR3 spans 16 residues. V was shortened by 5 bases and J by 6 bases, with 20 bases between the two germline ends. The CDR3: CASSLRMGGRVNEQFF. DNA for the CDR3: TGTGCCAGCAGCCTCCGTATGGGGGGGCGCGTCAATGAGCAGTTCTTC.